This entry concerns a single T cell receptor beta chain. Selection for sequencing was limited to patients who had shown CD8+CD57+ cell expansion by flow cytometry. No therapy was given to patients before blood sampling. Germline CDR1 SGHRS, CDR2 YFSETQ. The CDR3 loop spans 14 amino acids. The germline V and J ends were trimmed by 4 bases and 3 bases, with 13 bases remaining between them. Both TCR beta VDJ combination and CDR3 sequence profiling were carried out. Genomic DNA was the template for this profiling. One entry per CDR3 protein, called by TCRdb with MiXCR from the reads. This table has roughly 150,000 distinct CDR3 sequences, around 50% appearing once. This record belongs to a study of CD8+CD57+ T cells in acquired aplastic anemia. Across the study: CD4+ and CD8+ cells, once sorted, gave DNA averaging around 3.2 ug.

This sequence was found in a human donor with aplastic anemia. The chain combines TRBV5-1 with TRBJ1-1; maybe TRBD1 (6 bases). The sequenced sample was sorted CD4+, CD8+, or CD8+CD57+ T cells (not recorded which) from PBMCs. For the CDR3, the DNA is TGCGCCAGCAGCCAGGGGCCAGGGGACACTGAAGCTTTCTTT. This encodes CASSQGPGDTEAFF.